This T cell receptor (beta chain) came from a study of blood T cell repertoires in COVID-19. Study-wide context: COVID-19 samples, acute and convalescent, were from the United States, Italy and Spain.

Germline CDR1 and CDR2: SGHRS and YFSETQ. This CDR3 contains 16 residues. Deletions cut 0 bases from V and 10 bases from J, with 17 bases between. Original analysis: From reference gene primer amplification, estimates of nucleated cell counts were derived. Profiling relied on immunoSEQ multiplex PCR, and the TCRdb table lists in-frame clones only, not all of them. The V and J calls and clone size are taken from that table; D and trimming were inferred from the DNA. The sample yields some 340,000 clones, 80% to 90% seen once. The gene calls are TRBV5-1 and TRBJ1-6; no firm D call. This receptor was obtained from a man aged 30 to 45 with active or convalescent COVID-19. The material sequenced was peripheral blood. In DNA form, the CDR3 reads TGCGCCAGCAGCTTGGAGGCCCCTTCGGCGGGCTCACCCCTCCACTTT. This translates into CASSLEAPSAGSPLHF.